The 10 T cell receptor beta chains in this list originate from one sample, sequenced in a study of CD8+ T cells in alopecia areata. RNA extraction was followed by reverse transcription into cDNA, which acted as the sequencing template. TCRdb's copy holds only in-frame clones and misses some; the assay was immunoSEQ multiplex PCR. The data contain around 190,000 clones, about 65% of them singletons. The treatment was: oral pan-JAK inhibitor, 5-10 mg twice daily. Sequenced material: CD4+ T cells sorted from blood, taken around week 50, from a patient treated with tofacitinib. The receptor source for this set is a human donor with alopecia areata.

This clone was found a few times. This chain joins TRBV19 and TRBJ2-1; 7 bases are shared with TRBD1. Germline trimming cut 2 bases from V and 15 bases from J; bases unmatched to any gene: 22. Germline V lookup: CDR1 LNHDA, CDR2 SQIVND (reference sequence). The CDR3 length is 17 residues. This CDR3 reads CASSIPPSGTAATRRFF. The CDR3, as DNA: TGTGCCAGTAGTATACCCCCATCCGGGACAGCAGCGACAAGAAGGTTCTTC.

This chain uses TRBV11-2 with TRBJ1-1; D unresolved. Germline CDR1 and CDR2: SGHAT and FQNNGV. This CDR3 comprises 13 residues. The V end was cut by 5 bases, the J end by 0 bases, with 7 bases between. CDR3 sequence (DNA): TGTGCCAGCAGCCCGGCGTTGAACACTGAAGCTTTCTTT. Amino acid sequence: CASSPALNTEAFF.

V is TRBV29-1 and J is TRBJ1-4; the D is unclear. V lost 4 bases, J lost 6 bases, and 6 bases lay in between. The CDR3 sequence is 11 residues long. The germline CDR1 and CDR2 sequences are SQVTM and ANQGSEA. The chain's CDR3 is CSVALDEKLFF. CDR3 bases: TGCAGCGTTGCTCTAGATGAAAAACTGTTTTTT.

The V and J genes are TRBV30 and TRBJ2-7, with D possibly matching TRBD1 (5 bases). The CDR3 sequence is 14 residues long. Germline CDR1 is GTSNPN and CDR2 is SVGIG (reference sequence). Between the trimmed V and J ends, which lost 3 bases and 9 bases, there was a span of 21 bases. The CDR3 sequence: CAWRSSDKGYGQYF. The CDR3 DNA reads as TGTGCCTGGAGAAGCTCGGACAAGGGGTATGGGCAGTACTTC.

This chain joins TRBV18 and TRBJ1-1; D gene uncertain. The CDR3 runs to 13 residues. Germline V gene lookup returns CDR1 KGHSH and CDR2 LQKENI. The V end was cut by 1 base, the J end by 5 bases, with 8 bases between. The chain's CDR3 is CASSPLSGTEAFF. The CDR3 DNA reads TGTGCCAGCTCACCACTATCAGGTACTGAAGCTTTCTTT. Combining the CDR3 with reference TRBV18 and TRBJ1-1 gives the whole variable domain NAGVMQNPRHLVRRRGQEARLRCSPMKGHSHVYWYRQLPEEGLKFMVYLQKENIIDESGMPKERFSAEFPKEGPSILRIQQVVRGDSAAYFCASSPLSGTEAFFGQGTRLTVV.

The V and J genes are TRBV6-5 and TRBJ1-1, with 7 positions matching TRBD1. The germline gives CDR1 MNHEY, CDR2 SVGAGI. The CDR3 has 15 amino acids. Trimming took 6 bases from V and 0 from J; bases not matched to a gene: 7. DNA of the CDR3: TGTGCCAGCAGGGACATGACAGGGATGAACACTGAAGCTTTCTTT. Translated: CASRDMTGMNTEAFF.

The chain uses TRBV5-1 and TRBJ1-2, with D unresolved. The V end was cut by 1 base, the J end by 2 bases, with 9 bases between. Germline V gene lookup returns CDR1 SGHRS and CDR2 YFSETQ. The CDR3 is made up of 14 amino acids. The CDR3 nucleotides are TGCGCCAGCAGCTTGTCTGACGGAAACTATGGCTACACCTTC. Translation: CASSLSDGNYGYTF.

The V call is TRBV5-1, the J call TRBJ2-5, with D uncertain. The CDR3 loop spans 12 amino acids. V was cut by 1 base and J by 5 bases, with 6 bases left in between. The germline V gene encodes CDR1 SGHRS and CDR2 YFSETQ. CDR3 DNA sequence: TGCGCCAGCAGCTTGAGGGTGGAGACCCAGTACTTC. Translating it yields CASSLRVETQYF.

The genes are TRBV4-2 and TRBJ2-5; unclear D gene. V was clipped by 3 bases and J by 2 bases, with 4 bases between them. Looked up from germline, CDR1 is LGHNA and CDR2 is YNFKEQ. This CDR3 is 12 amino acids long. In nucleotides, the CDR3 is TGTGCCAGCAGCCAGGGGCAAGAGACCCAGTACTTC. Amino acid sequence: CASSQGQETQYF.

The rearrangement links TRBV29-1 to TRBJ1-1; D gene ambiguous. Germline V gene data show CDR1 as SQVTM and CDR2 as ANQGSEA. The CDR3 covers 13 residues. Trimming took off 3 bases at V and 5 bases at J, with 13 bases between the two ends. This CDR3 is CSVEPRGKTEAFF. CDR3 bases: TGCAGCGTTGAGCCGAGAGGGAAGACTGAAGCTTTCTTT.